This T cell receptor beta chain was sequenced during a study of Ad26.COV2.S vaccination and SARS-CoV-2 variants. CDR3 length equals 12 residues. CDR1 and CDR2 from the germline V gene are MDHEN and SYDVKM. V was cut by 4 bases and J by 6 bases, with 10 bases left in between. Generated by immunoSEQ multiplex PCR, the TCRdb table keeps only in-frame clones and is missing some. Among 350,000 to 500,000 clones listed, roughly nine tenths were seen once. The treatment: some 20 received Ad26.COV2.S at low or high dose, single or two shots; five or six received placebo; per-sample allocation not given. The study sampled participants on day 63 after the first vaccine or placebo injection.

The receptor comes from a person between 18 and 59 years old who received the Ad26.COV2.S COVID-19 vaccine or a placebo. The sequences come from peripheral blood, collected in a trial of Ad26.COV2.S vaccine versus placebo. The rearrangement uses TRBV28 and TRBJ2-7; D uncertain. In nucleotides, the CDR3 is TGTGCCAGCAGTTGGACGCTGCTCGAGCAGTACTTC. Translation gives CASSWTLLEQYF.